Listed here are 10 T cell receptor beta chains from one sample, sequenced in a study of shared clonotypes between healthy human individuals. Assay used: immunoSEQ multiplex PCR; TCRdb lists only in-frame clones, some missing. The sample has 1,400,000 or so clones, 97% to 99% seen once; the top ten hold about 0.35%. Input material: naive CD4+ T cells sorted from blood. The subset is: CD45RA+ positively selected. The receptors come from a young man in good health.

The chain carries TRBV25-1 and TRBJ1-3; weak D call: TRBD1 (5 bases). Per germline, CDR1 MGHDK and CDR2 SYGVNS. Trimming took 6 bases from V and 3 from J, leaving 18 bases between them. This CDR3 has 16 residues. The CDR3 DNA is TGTGCCAGCAGCCTCCTCGGTGTGGGGGTTGGAAACACCATATATTTT. This sequence encodes CASSLLGVGVGNTIYF.

The chain is built from TRBV18 and TRBJ2-1, with D maybe TRBD1 (5 bases). V shed 5 bases and J shed 0 bases, with 8 bases lying between them. Looked up from germline, CDR1 is KGHSH and CDR2 is LQKENI. CDR3 length: 14 residues. The CDR3 region is CASSGADSYNEQFF. CDR3 in DNA: TGTGCCAGCTCAGGGGCAGACTCCTACAATGAGCAGTTCTTC.

As concerns this clone: The sample holds other DNA sequences that translate to the same CDR3. The V and J genes are TRBV9 and TRBJ1-1, with D uncertain. This CDR3 comprises 14 residues. V shed 0 bases and J shed 1 base, with 7 bases lying between them. Germline CDR1 SGDLS, CDR2 YYNGEE. The CDR3 loop is CASSVGRTNTEAFF. The CDR3 coding sequence is TGTGCCAGCAGCGTAGGACGAACGAACACTGAAGCTTTCTTT.

The rearrangement uses TRBV10-3 and TRBJ1-1; D gene unclear. The CDR3 contains 13 residues. Germline lookup yields CDR1 ENHRY and CDR2 SYGVKD. With 6 bases removed from V and 7 bases from J, the gap between germline ends came to 15 bases. The CDR3 spells CAISAGRPDEAFF. The DNA for the CDR3 is TGTGCCATCAGCGCCGGACGTCCAGATGAAGCTTTCTTT.

This clone was counted a single time. The same CDR3 arises from other DNA sequences in this sample as well. The genes are TRBV9 and TRBJ2-1, with 7 positions matching TRBD1. The CDR3 has 14 amino acids. The V and J ends lost 0 bases and 3 bases, in that order; junction bases with no gene match: 0. Germline loops: CDR1 SGDLS, CDR2 YYNGEE. The CDR3 protein is CASSVGQGYNEQFF. The CDR3 DNA reads as TGTGCCAGCAGCGTAGGACAGGGCTACAATGAGCAGTTCTTC.

The rearrangement links TRBV20-1 to TRBJ2-1; 9 bases are a match to TRBD1. Germline V gives CDR1 DFQATT, CDR2 SNEGSKA (reference sequence). V shed 5 bases and J 10 bases; nucleotides not matched to a gene: 3. The CDR3 runs 11 residues. DNA for the CDR3: TGCAGTGCTGACAGGGGGTGGGAGCAGTTCTTC. It translates to CSADRGWEQFF.

The chain is built from TRBV7-9 and TRBJ2-7; D gene ambiguous. The CDR3 is 15 amino acids. Trimming pared 1 base from V and 0 bases from J, leaving 10 bases between. CDR1 and CDR2 (germline): SEHNR, FQNEAQ (reference sequence). CDR3 sequence reads: CASSLGPHPSYEQYF. CDR3 DNA: TGTGCCAGCAGCTTAGGGCCGCACCCCTCCTACGAGCAGTACTTC.

V usage is TRBV14 and J usage is TRBJ2-7, with 7 bases fitting TRBD1. The junction had 6 bases not matched to a gene; V was cut back by 1 base and J by 9 bases. Germline assignment: CDR1 SGHDN and CDR2 FVKESK. This CDR3 spans 13 amino acids. DNA for the CDR3: TGTGCCAGCAGCCAAGGCTCCCGGACAGGGCAGTACTTC. It encodes CASSQGSRTGQYF.

The CDR3 nucleotides read TGCGCCAGCAGTGAGACTGCCGGGGAGCTGTTTTTT. Amino acids: CASSETAGELFF. The chain recombines TRBV10-1 with TRBJ2-2; no firm D call. In germline, CDR1 is WNHNN, CDR2 SYGVQD (reference sequence). The CDR3 is 12 residues long. V was pared by 2 bases and J by 6 bases, with 4 bases between.

The chain joins TRBV5-5 to TRBJ2-1; D not resolved. Trimming shortened V by 0 bases and J by 6 bases, and 16 bases separated the two germline ends. Per the germline V gene, CDR1 is SGHKS and CDR2 is YYEKEE (reference sequence). The CDR3 spans 16 residues. CDR3 protein: CASSLGLSHTPNEQFF. Here the CDR3 DNA reads TGTGCCAGCAGCTTGGGGTTGTCTCACACCCCCAATGAGCAGTTCTTC.